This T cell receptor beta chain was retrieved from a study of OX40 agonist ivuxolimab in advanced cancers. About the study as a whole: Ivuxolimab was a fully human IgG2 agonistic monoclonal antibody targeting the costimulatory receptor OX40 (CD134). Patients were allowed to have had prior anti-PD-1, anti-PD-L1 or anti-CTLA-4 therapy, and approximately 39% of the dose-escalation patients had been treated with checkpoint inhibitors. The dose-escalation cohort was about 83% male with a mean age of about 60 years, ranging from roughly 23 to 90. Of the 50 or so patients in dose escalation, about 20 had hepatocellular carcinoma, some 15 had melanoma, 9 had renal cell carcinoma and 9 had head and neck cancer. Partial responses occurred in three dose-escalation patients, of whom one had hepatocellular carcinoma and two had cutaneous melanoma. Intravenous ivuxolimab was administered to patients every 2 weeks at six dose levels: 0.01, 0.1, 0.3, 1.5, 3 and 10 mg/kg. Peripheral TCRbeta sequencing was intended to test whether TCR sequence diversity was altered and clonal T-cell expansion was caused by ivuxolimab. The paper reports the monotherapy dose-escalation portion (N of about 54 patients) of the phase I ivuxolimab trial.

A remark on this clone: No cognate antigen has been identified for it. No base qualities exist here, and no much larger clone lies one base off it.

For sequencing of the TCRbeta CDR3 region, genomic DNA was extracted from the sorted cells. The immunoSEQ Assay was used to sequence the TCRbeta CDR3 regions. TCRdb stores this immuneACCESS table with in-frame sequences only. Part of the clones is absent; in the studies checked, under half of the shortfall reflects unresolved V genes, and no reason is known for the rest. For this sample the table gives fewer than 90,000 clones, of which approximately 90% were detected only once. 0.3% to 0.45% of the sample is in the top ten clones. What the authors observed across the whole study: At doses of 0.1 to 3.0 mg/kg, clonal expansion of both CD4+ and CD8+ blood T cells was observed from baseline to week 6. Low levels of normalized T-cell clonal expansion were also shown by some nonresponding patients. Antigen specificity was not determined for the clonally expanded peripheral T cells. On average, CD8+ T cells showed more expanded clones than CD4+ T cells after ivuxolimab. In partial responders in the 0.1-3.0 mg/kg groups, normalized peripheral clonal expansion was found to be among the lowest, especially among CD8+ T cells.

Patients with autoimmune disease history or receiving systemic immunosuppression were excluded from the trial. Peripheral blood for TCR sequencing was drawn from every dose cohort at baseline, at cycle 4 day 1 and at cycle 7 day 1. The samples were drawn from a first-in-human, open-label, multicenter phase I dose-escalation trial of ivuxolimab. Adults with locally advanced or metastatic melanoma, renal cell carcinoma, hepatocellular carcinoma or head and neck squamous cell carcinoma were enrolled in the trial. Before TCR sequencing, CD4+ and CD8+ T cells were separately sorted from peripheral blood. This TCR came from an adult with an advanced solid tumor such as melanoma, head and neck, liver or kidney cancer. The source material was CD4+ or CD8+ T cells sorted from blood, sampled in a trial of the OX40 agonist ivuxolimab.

The CDR3 protein is CASSFAPGLAGNEQFF. The DNA reads as follows: TGCGCCAGCAGCTTCGCTCCGGGACTAGCGGGCAATGAGCAGTTCTTC. Here the chain combines TRBV5-1 and TRBJ2-1; 12 bases in the junction line up with TRBD2. The CDR1 and CDR2 encoded by the germline V gene are SGHRS and YFSETQ. Clipping removes 2 bases from V and 6 bases from J, with 6 as the unmatched junction base count. The CDR3, cysteine through phenylalanine, is 16 amino acids long. The sequence is cut down to CDR3 DNA, 48 bases in frame from base 1.